These 4 T cell receptor beta chains were sequenced from one sample in a study of brain T cells in children with intractable seizures. Sequenced by immunoSEQ multiplex PCR; TCRdb stores in-frame clones only, minus some. The data show approximately 7,800 clones, with nearly 75% seen just once and approximately 9.5% held by the top ten. Surgery cases with the highest brain T cell transcript signatures were chosen for sequencing. The sequenced sample was resected brain tissue, obtained at surgery. These receptors originate from a boy younger than two with tuberous sclerosis and intractable seizures.

This clone was detected a few times. The chain employs TRBV7-6 and TRBJ2-7; 10 bases align to TRBD1. J lost 3 bases, V lost 3 bases, and 2 bases had no gene match. The CDR3 totals 14 residues. CDR1 is SGHVS and CDR2 is FNYEAQ in the germline V gene. As DNA, the CDR3 is TGTGCCAGCAGCTTCGGACAGGGGGACTACGAGCAGTACTTC. It specifies CASSFGQGDYEQYF.

The chain recombines TRBV5-1 with TRBJ1-2; TRBD1 agrees at 7 bases. The germline gives CDR1 SGHRS, CDR2 YFSETQ. The CDR3 extends over 13 amino acids. Germline trimming cut 1 base from V and 8 bases from J; bases unmatched to any gene: 5. The CDR3 is CASSLRQGEGYTF. CDR3 bases: TGCGCCAGCAGCTTGCGGCAGGGGGAGGGCTACACCTTC.

The chain recombines TRBV20-1 with TRBJ2-1; TRBD2 matches 7 bases. This CDR3 comprises 11 residues. V lost 6 bases and J lost 10; bases outside the gene matches: 6. Germline V gene sequence: CDR1 DFQATT, CDR2 SNEGSKA (reference sequence). DNA of the CDR3: TGCAGTGCCGAAAAACTAGCGGAGCAGTTCTTC. It codes for CSAEKLAEQFF.

V is TRBV7-9 and J is TRBJ2-5; TRBD2 aligns across 11 bases. Germline values: CDR1 SEHNR, CDR2 FQNEAQ (reference sequence). The ends lost 5 bases at V and 0 bases at J; junction bases unmatched: 5. The CDR3 loop spans 16 amino acids. The CDR3 sequence is CASSTLAGGYQETQYF. CDR3 sequence (DNA): TGTGCCAGCAGCACCCTAGCGGGAGGTTACCAAGAGACCCAGTACTTC.